The sequence of this T cell receptor (beta chain) was determined in a study of cytomegalovirus exposure and HLA in healthy donors. In the PCR, 60 Vbeta and 13 Jbeta primers were used. The table came from immunoSEQ multiplex PCR; TCRdb's copy has only in-frame clones and leaves some out. The sample lists fewer than 200,000 clones, about 75% seen once, with under 1.5% in the top ten. V lost 5 bases to trimming and J lost 5 bases, with 13 bases between them. This CDR3 spans 13 amino acids. Per germline, CDR1 GTSNPN and CDR2 SVGIG (reference sequence). This receptor was identified in a man in his late teens or twenties in good health and CMV-seronegative. The chain is built from TRBV30 and TRBJ2-1; possible D gene TRBD1, 7 bases. The source material was PBMCs. CDR3 DNA sequence: TGTGCCTGGGGCGGGACAGCCAACAATGAGCAGTTCTTC. Translated, it gives CAWGGTANNEQFF.